These 17 T cell receptor beta chains were sequenced from one sample in a study of blood T cell repertoires in COVID-19. Clones were read by immunoSEQ multiplex PCR, and TCRdb kept only the in-frame ones, dropping some. The table lists approximately 300,000 clones, 90% of them singletons, with approximately 4% in the top ten. Sequencing was done on a sample of peripheral blood. The receptors stem from a woman aged 40 to 50 with acute or convalescent COVID-19.

This sequence joins TRBV15 and TRBJ1-1, with 9 bases identical to TRBD1. V shed 2 bases, J shed 4 bases, and the junction held 5 bases outside the gene matches. Germline V gene lookup returns CDR1 LNHNV and CDR2 YYDKDF (reference sequence). CDR3 length: 15 residues. CDR3 coding DNA: TGTGCCACCAGCAGACCCTTGACAGGGGGCACTGAAGCTTTCTTT. Residues: CATSRPLTGGTEAFF.

This chain connects TRBV9 to TRBJ2-5; 8 positions agree with TRBD1. The CDR3 spans 18 residues. The germline V gene encodes CDR1 SGDLS and CDR2 YYNGEE. J lost 2 bases, V lost 4 bases, and 16 bases had no gene match. This CDR3 is CASSPGTIPQGGQETQYF. As DNA, the CDR3 is TGTGCCAGCAGCCCCGGAACAATTCCACAGGGGGGACAAGAGACCCAGTACTTC.

The rearrangement joins TRBV11-2 to TRBJ2-1; 7 nucleotides match TRBD2. Germline CDR1 reads SGHAT; CDR2 reads FQNNGV. The junction had 4 bases not matched to a gene; V was cut back by 4 bases and J by 7 bases. This CDR3 comprises 13 residues. This chain's CDR3 is CASSSIGGNEQFF. As DNA, the CDR3 is TGTGCCAGCAGCTCCATCGGGGGGAATGAGCAGTTCTTC.

The rearrangement links TRBV7-2 to TRBJ2-2; 9 bases align to TRBD2. The CDR3 loop spans 16 amino acids. Germline CDR1 reads SGHTA; CDR2 reads FQGNSA. J was trimmed by 0 bases and V by 5 bases; bases with no gene match: 4. The CDR3 loop is CASSPAGGANTGELFF. CDR3 coding DNA: TGTGCCAGCAGCCCAGCGGGGGGCGCGAACACCGGGGAGCTGTTTTTT.

The chain joins TRBV20-1 to TRBJ2-2; 10 nucleotides line up with TRBD1. Trimming cost V 3 bases and J 9 bases; bases outside gene matches: 7. The CDR3 loop spans 14 amino acids. Per germline, CDR1 DFQATT and CDR2 SNEGSKA (reference sequence). The CDR3 DNA follows: TGCAGTGCTAGTGGGACAGGGGTTGTGCGGGAGCTGTTTTTT. This encodes CSASGTGVVRELFF.

This chain uses TRBV7-4 with TRBJ1-6; D uncertain. The CDR3 totals 19 residues. Germline CDR1 SGHVT, CDR2 SQSDAQ. V lost 1 base, J lost 0 bases, and 16 bases lay in between. CDR3 coding DNA: TGTGCCAGCAGCTTAGAGTGGGTTGTGGGGAGCTCCTATAATTCACCCCTCCACTTT. This encodes CASSLEWVVGSSYNSPLHF.

This clone has just one count. This chain uses TRBV11-2 with TRBJ1-2; D is unclear. Trimming shortened V by 5 bases and J by 1 base, and 11 bases separated the two germline ends. Germline CDR1 reads SGHAT; CDR2 reads FQNNGV. There are 14 residues in the CDR3. This chain's CDR3 is CASSPIAVNYGYTF. Written as DNA, the CDR3 is TGTGCCAGCAGCCCAATTGCAGTTAACTATGGCTACACCTTC.

This sequence joins TRBV19 and TRBJ2-7, with a weak D call TRBD1 (6 bases). From germline, CDR1 is LNHDA and CDR2 SQIVND (reference sequence). Deletions cut 11 bases from V and 5 bases from J, with 22 bases between. The CDR3 consists of 14 residues. The CDR3 nucleotides read TGTGCCGACTGTGGGACACCAAGTGATAACGAGCAGTACGTC. Amino acid sequence: CADCGTPSDNEQYV.

The V call is TRBV3-1 (or the pseudogene TRBV3-2), the J call TRBJ1-2; 8 nucleotides agree with TRBD1. V shed 2 bases, J shed 3 bases, and the junction held 2 bases outside the gene matches. Germline V gene sequence: CDR1 LGHDT, CDR2 YNNKEL (reference sequence). CDR3 length: 14 residues. CDR3 residues: CASSQRTGYYGYTF. CDR3 coding DNA: TGTGCCAGCAGCCAAAGGACAGGGTACTATGGCTACACCTTC.

The J gene is TRBJ2-1, the V gene TRBV4-1; 7 bases map to TRBD2. Germline V gives CDR1 MGHRA, CDR2 YSYEKL. The CDR3 contains 18 residues. The trim removed 2 bases at V and 1 base at J, leaving 11 bases unmatched. The CDR3 bases are TGCGCCAGCAGCCAATGGGAGGGCTCCTACCCTTCCTACAATGAGCAGTTCTTC. It is translated as CASSQWEGSYPSYNEQFF.

This chain joins TRBV7-6 and TRBJ1-3, with D possibly TRBD1 on 5 matching bases. The V end lost 8 bases, the J end lost 0 bases, and 17 bases lay between the germline ends. The CDR3 spans 16 residues. Germline lookup yields CDR1 SGHVS and CDR2 FNYEAQ. CDR3 DNA sequence: TGTGCCAGCCCCCGGAGACAGTTAAACTCTGGAAACACCATATATTTT. It is translated as CASPRRQLNSGNTIYF.

This clone was seen a few times. The V and J genes are TRBV15 and TRBJ1-6, with D possibly being TRBD1 (5 bases). V shed 3 bases and J shed 10 bases, with 16 bases lying between them. CDR3 length: 15 amino acids. Germline lookup yields CDR1 LNHNV and CDR2 YYDKDF (reference sequence). The CDR3 loop is CATSSGHREGSPLHF. In nucleotides, the CDR3 is TGTGCCACCAGCAGCGGACACCGGGAGGGGTCACCCCTCCACTTT. Looking up the rest from reference TRBV15 and TRBJ1-6 gives the full variable domain: DAMVIQNPRYQVTQFGKPVTLSCSQTLNHNVMYWYQQKSSQAPKLLFHYYDKDFNNEADTPDNFQSRRPNTSFCFLDIRSPGLGDTAMYLCATSSGHREGSPLHFGNGTRLTVT.

This chain links TRBV7-2 with TRBJ1-2; D unresolved. The CDR3 runs to 16 residues. V dropped 3 bases and J dropped 4 bases, with 18 bases sitting between them. From germline, CDR1 is SGHTA and CDR2 FQGNSA. CDR3 amino acids: CASSLGNLALTYGYTF. The DNA for the CDR3 is TGTGCCAGCAGCTTGGGCAACTTGGCGCTCACCTATGGCTACACCTTC.

The V and J genes are TRBV11-2 and TRBJ1-6, with a possible D match to TRBD1 (6 bases). This CDR3 contains 14 residues. Trimming took off 4 bases at V and 7 bases at J, with 11 bases between the two ends. Germline CDR1 and CDR2: SGHAT and FQNNGV. The CDR3 loop reads CASSSDRSNSPLHF. CDR3 coding DNA: TGTGCCAGCAGCTCCGACAGGTCAAATTCACCCCTCCACTTT.

The V call is TRBV2, the J call TRBJ1-1; unclear D gene. V was pared by 1 base and J by 0 bases, with 6 bases between. Germline-derived CDR1 and CDR2 are SNHLY and FYNNEI. The CDR3 totals 14 residues. The CDR3 region is CASSEEQLNTEAFF. The CDR3 region has the DNA TGTGCCAGCAGTGAAGAACAGCTGAACACTGAAGCTTTCTTT. Filled out from reference TRBV2 and TRBJ1-1, the complete variable domain reads EPEVTQTPSHQVTQMGQEVILRCVPISNHLYFYWYRQILGQKVEFLVSFYNNEISEKSEIFDDQFSVERPDGSNFTLKIRSTKLEDSAMYFCASSEEQLNTEAFFGQGTRLTVV.

V and J are TRBV10-3 and TRBJ1-2; 12 bases fit TRBD1. Germline V gene lookup returns CDR1 ENHRY and CDR2 SYGVKD. The trim removed 3 bases at V and 8 bases at J, leaving 7 bases unmatched. The CDR3 loop spans 15 amino acids. DNA for the CDR3: TGTGCCATCAGTGAATCGGGACAGGGGGCTGCGGGCTACACCTTC. Its protein product is CAISESGQGAAGYTF.

V is TRBV7-8 and J is TRBJ2-2; possibly TRBD2 for D (5 bases). V gave up 5 bases and J gave up 6 bases, with 10 bases separating them. The V gene's germline CDR1 is SGHVS and CDR2 FQNEAQ. This CDR3 has 13 amino acids. As DNA, the CDR3 is TGTGCCAGCAGCCCCTGGGGAGCCGGGGAGCTGTTTTTT. The encoded protein is CASSPWGAGELFF.